This is a list of T cell receptor beta chains from one sample in a study of Ad26.COV2.S vaccination and SARS-CoV-2 variants. Clones were read by immunoSEQ multiplex PCR, and TCRdb kept only the in-frame ones, dropping some. This table holds 400,000 or so clones, around 85% found once. The sample consisted of peripheral blood, taken in a trial of Ad26.COV2.S vaccine versus placebo. Receptor source: a person between 18 and 65 years old who received the Ad26.COV2.S COVID-19 vaccine or a placebo. Each CDR3 is given with its conserved first and last residue. The D gene is left open where the match is weak. Size tells how often a clone was seen (once, few, many) or the class of an expanded clone, and some rows leave it out.

.	.	TRBV6-1	TRBJ1-3	TGTGCCAGCAGTGAAGGCCTTTTCGGAAACACCATATATTTT	CASSEGLFGNTIYF
TRBD1	.	TRBV19	TRBJ1-5	TGTGCCAGTAGTATTGGACAGGAGGGGACCATCCAGCCCCAGCATTTT	CASSIGQEGTIQPQHF
TRBD1	.	TRBV5-4	TRBJ1-3	TGTGCCAGCAAACGGGACAGGGAAGGAAACACCATATATTTT	CASKRDREGNTIYF
.	many	TRBV11-2	TRBJ2-2	TGTGCCAGCAGCTCTTCCCGGGGGGCAACGGGGACCGGGGAGCTGTTTTTT	CASSSSRGATGTGELFF
.	.	TRBV19	TRBJ1-1	TGTGCCAGTAGTATTTTGGAGCTGGGCGGGTCTGAAGCTTTCTTT	CASSILELGGSEAFF
.	.	TRBV4-1	TRBJ2-3	TGCGCCAGCAGCCAAGAACGGCCGTCCGGCACAGATACGCAGTATTTT	CASSQERPSGTDTQYF
.	.	TRBV25-1	TRBJ2-3	TGTGCCAGCACCCGGAGTAGCAGCACAGATACGCAGTATTTT	CASTRSSSTDTQYF
TRBD2	.	TRBV3-1/TRBV3-2	TRBJ2-7	TGTGCCAGCAGCCAAGCGGGACTAGCACTCGAGCAGTACTTC	CASSQAGLALEQYF
.	few	TRBV20-1	TRBJ1-2	TGCAGTGCTGGGGACCGTCGTTACACCTTC	CSAGDRRYTF
TRBD2	.	TRBV3-1/TRBV3-2	TRBJ2-6	TGTGCCAGCAGCCGGCGAACCGGGGGGGGCTCTGGGGCCAACGTCCTGACTTTC	CASSRRTGGGSGANVLTF
TRBD1	.	TRBV10-1	TRBJ2-1	TGCGCCAGCAGTCCGGGACAGGGGTGGTCCAATGAGCAGTTCTTC	CASSPGQGWSNEQFF
TRBD1	.	TRBV6-5	TRBJ1-1	TGTGCCAGCAGTTCTAGGACAGGGGGGGCTTTCTTT	CASSSRTGGAFF
.	.	TRBV3-1/TRBV3-2	TRBJ2-5	TGTGCCAGCAGCCAAGAGTTAGTGAAGCAAGAGACCCAGTACTTC	CASSQELVKQETQYF
.	.	TRBV7-8	TRBJ2-7	TGTGCCAGCAGCTCGCTACAGGGCGTGGGCGAGCAGTACTTC	CASSSLQGVGEQYF
TRBD1	.	TRBV20-1	TRBJ1-2	TGCAGTGCGATACAGGGGGCTGGCTACACCTTC	CSAIQGAGYTF
TRBD1	.	TRBV2	TRBJ1-1	TGTGCCAGCAGGGTCGGACAGGGGGGGAGCACTGAAGCTTTCTTT	CASRVGQGGSTEAFF
.	.	TRBV23-1	TRBJ1-2	TGCGCCAGCAGTCAATCGGGACACGGCTACACCTTC	CASSQSGHGYTF
.	.	TRBV30	TRBJ1-1	TGTGCCTGGGGTGGTCGGGGGGGGACTGAAGCTTTCTTT	CAWGGRGGTEAFF
.	.	TRBV2	TRBJ1-2	TGTGCCAGCAGTGATCCCCCGGGGTATGGCTACACCTTC	CASSDPPGYGYTF
.	few	TRBV7-9	TRBJ1-2	TGTGCCAGCAGCACCGGGGCCCTATTAAGAGACTATGGCTACACCTTC	CASSTGALLRDYGYTF
.	.	TRBV30	TRBJ1-2	TGTGCCTGCTCGGGGGGGTCCAATGGCTACACCTTC	CACSGGSNGYTF
.	few	TRBV11-2	TRBJ1-3	TGTGCCAGCAGCTCAATTAGCTCTGGAAACACCATATATTTT	CASSSISSGNTIYF
.	.	TRBV7-9	TRBJ2-7	TGTGCCAGCAGCTCCGCGGGACCCTACTACGAGCAGTACTTC	CASSSAGPYYEQYF
.	few	TRBV27	TRBJ1-5	TGTGCCAGCAGTAACCTGGGGGTTAGTCAGCCCCAGCATTTT	CASSNLGVSQPQHF
.	.	TRBV5-4	TRBJ2-5	TGTGCCAGCAGCTTGAACAGCCAGACCCAGTACTTC	CASSLNSQTQYF
.	.	TRBV18	TRBJ1-4	TGTGCCAGCTCAACCACCACGTGGGAAAAACTGTTTTTT	CASSTTTWEKLFF
.	once	TRBV6-1	TRBJ1-5	TGTGCCAGCAGTGAAGCTTTAAGGCGACCTAATCAGCCCCAGCATTTT	CASSEALRRPNQPQHF
.	once	TRBV4-1	TRBJ1-2	TGCGCCAGCAGCCAAGATTCTGTTTTAAACTATGGCTACACCTTC	CASSQDSVLNYGYTF
.	.	TRBV4-1	TRBJ2-5	TGCGCCAGCAGCCAAGATCTTCTAGCCAACCAAGAGACCCAGTACTTC	CASSQDLLANQETQYF
.	.	TRBV7-6	TRBJ1-2	TGTGCCAGCAGCTTATCGGCCGGGAGTCATGGCTACACCTTC	CASSLSAGSHGYTF
TRBD1	.	TRBV4-3	TRBJ2-3	TGCGCCAGCAGCCGTCAGGACAGGGCACCAGATACGCAGTATTTT	CASSRQDRAPDTQYF
.	once	TRBV7-9	TRBJ2-1	TGTGCCAGCAGCTTAGTGGAAGAGCAGTTCTTC	CASSLVEEQFF
TRBD1	.	TRBV13	TRBJ2-7	TGTGCCAGCAGCGTGGGACAGGGGGCGTCCTACGAGCAGTACTTC	CASSVGQGASYEQYF
.	.	TRBV29-1	TRBJ2-3	TGCAGCGTTGCCCCAGGGTTTTGGACAGATACGCAGTATTTT	CSVAPGFWTDTQYF
TRBD1	.	TRBV28	TRBJ1-2	TGTGCCAGCAGTTTGGGGGGACAGGGGCATAAGGGCTACACCTTC	CASSLGGQGHKGYTF
.	.	TRBV25-1	TRBJ2-5	TGTGCCAGCAGCGAGGTGGGGAATCGGGAGACCCAGTACTTC	CASSEVGNRETQYF
TRBD2	.	TRBV15	TRBJ2-5	TGTGCCACCAGCAGAGATAGCGGGGTATCTGAGACCCAGTACTTC	CATSRDSGVSETQYF
.	few	TRBV30	TRBJ1-6	TGTGCCTGGAGTAGGGAACAGATGCATTCACCCCTCCACTTT	CAWSREQMHSPLHF
.	.	TRBV15	TRBJ1-3	TGTGCCACCAGCAGGTTCATCGGGACAACTGGAAACACCATATATTTT	CATSRFIGTTGNTIYF
TRBD1	.	TRBV5-4	TRBJ2-7	TGTGCCAGCAGCCGGGGACAGGCCTCCTACGAGCAGTACTTC	CASSRGQASYEQYF
.	.	TRBV25-1	TRBJ2-3	TGTGCCAGCAGTGACTTCGCGGGACTCGGCACAGATACGCAGTATTTT	CASSDFAGLGTDTQYF
.	.	TRBV27	TRBJ1-1	TGTGCCAGCAGTTCCACACAGGGATTAGAGGACACTGAAGCTTTCTTT	CASSSTQGLEDTEAFF
TRBD1	once	TRBV6-6	TRBJ1-5	TGTGCCAGCAGTAGCCGGGACAGGGATCAGCCCCAGCATTTT	CASSSRDRDQPQHF
.	few	TRBV6-6	TRBJ2-7	TGTGCCAGCAGTTACTCCTACAGGGATCCCTACGAGCAGTACTTC	CASSYSYRDPYEQYF
.	.	TRBV6-5	TRBJ2-5	TGTGCCAGCAGAGCTAGCGTAGAAGAGACCCAGTACTTC	CASRASVEETQYF
.	.	TRBV7-8	TRBJ2-7	TGTGCCAGCAGCTTAGTTCCAGCGGGCCCCTCCTACGAGCAGTACTTC	CASSLVPAGPSYEQYF
TRBD1	.	TRBV19	TRBJ1-1	TGTGCCAGCCAACAGGGGGCGGGAGCTTTCTTT	CASQQGAGAFF
.	.	TRBV10-1	TRBJ2-3	TGCGCCAGCAGTGACGGGACCTCCGATACGCAGTATTTT	CASSDGTSDTQYF
.	.	TRBV10-1	TRBJ1-4	TGCGCCAGCAGTGACAGGGGACGGGAAAAACTGTTTTTT	CASSDRGREKLFF
.	.	TRBV5-1	TRBJ2-5	TGCGCCAGCAGCTTGGAGGCGGGGGCCCAAGAGACCCAGTACTTC	CASSLEAGAQETQYF
.	.	TRBV4-3	TRBJ1-4	TGCGCCAGCAGCCAAGATTTGGCAGGGGCCATTGCAACTAATGAAAAACTGTTTTTT	CASSQDLAGAIATNEKLFF
.	.	TRBV9	TRBJ1-1	TGTGCCAGCAGCGCAGACCCCCTGGGGGGTGAAGCTTTCTTT	CASSADPLGGEAFF
.	.	TRBV2	TRBJ1-2	TGTGCCAGCGGACTCTTTCTTTCCTATGGCTACACCTTC	CASGLFLSYGYTF
.	.	TRBV19	TRBJ1-6	TGTGCCAGTAGATCCGGGACACCCAACCGCTCCTATAATTCACCCCTCCACTTT	CASRSGTPNRSYNSPLHF